A single sample is the source of the 8 T cell receptor beta chains below, sequenced in a study of blood T cell repertoires in COVID-19. Sequencing was performed with immunoSEQ multiplex PCR; in TCRdb, only in-frame clones are kept and a portion is missing. Among about 300,000 clones listed, about 87% were seen once. Material for sequencing was peripheral blood. These receptors all come from a man between 65 and 85 years old with acute or convalescent COVID-19.

This clone is a singleton in its sample. Within the sample, other DNA sequences also encode this same CDR3. The chain is built from TRBV29-1 and TRBJ2-2; 8 positions agree with TRBD1. J was trimmed by 5 bases and V by 4 bases; bases with no gene match: 6. CDR1 is SQVTM and CDR2 is ANQGSEA in the germline V gene. The CDR3 runs 14 residues. CDR3 region: CSVGQGLGTGELFF. The CDR3, as DNA: TGCAGCGTTGGACAGGGGTTGGGGACCGGGGAGCTGTTTTTT.

V usage is TRBV28 and J usage is TRBJ2-3; D is uncertain. Germline CDR1 and CDR2: MDHEN and SYDVKM. There are 13 residues in the CDR3. V lost 7 bases to trimming and J lost 1 base, with 9 bases between them. CDR3 region: CASTGQGTDTQYF. Written as DNA, the CDR3 is TGTGCCAGCACCGGCCAGGGCACAGATACGCAGTATTTT.

The chain joins TRBV6-5 to TRBJ1-1; 8 nucleotides agree with TRBD1. V shed 6 bases, J shed 5 bases, and the junction held 5 bases outside the gene matches. Germline V CDR1 and CDR2: MNHEY, SVGAGI. CDR3 length: 13 amino acids. CDR3 DNA sequence: TGTGCCAGCAGAGAGACAGGGGAAACTGAAGCTTTCTTT. Residues: CASRETGETEAFF.

The chain uses TRBV10-3 and TRBJ2-7, with 9 nucleotides matching TRBD1. After removal of 3 bases from V and 4 bases from J, the junction contained 4 bases not matched to a gene. Per the germline V gene, CDR1 is ENHRY and CDR2 is SYGVKD. CDR3 size: 14 residues. In nucleotides, the CDR3 is TGTGCCATCAGTGAAAGACAGGGGGATTACGAGCAGTACTTC. Amino acids: CAISERQGDYEQYF.

This clone was seen once. V usage is TRBV10-3 and J usage is TRBJ2-3; 10 bases match TRBD1. The CDR3 sequence is 16 residues long. V was pared by 7 bases and J by 5 bases, with 12 bases of the junction left unmatched. Germline assignment: CDR1 ENHRY and CDR2 SYGVKD. CDR3 residues: CAITPRRTGGVDTQYF. Here the CDR3 DNA reads TGTGCCATCACTCCACGGAGGACAGGGGGAGTAGATACGCAGTATTTT.

The chain couples TRBV4-2 to TRBJ2-6; the D is unclear. The V gene lost 0 bases and the J gene lost 3 bases, with 12 bases spanning the gap. CDR3 length: 17 amino acids. The V gene's germline CDR1 is LGHNA and CDR2 YNFKEQ. The CDR3 nucleotides are TGTGCCAGCAGCCAAGATAGGCAGGCTATTGGGGCCAACGTCCTGACTTTC. The encoded protein is CASSQDRQAIGANVLTF.

V usage is TRBV5-1 and J usage is TRBJ1-5; no firm D call. The CDR3 spans 15 residues. Deletions cut 0 bases from V and 1 base from J, with 8 bases between. The germline V gene encodes CDR1 SGHRS and CDR2 YFSETQ. CDR3 in DNA: TGCGCCAGCAGCTTGGCAGGATTAAGCAATCAGCCCCAGCATTTT. This gives the protein CASSLAGLSNQPQHF.

V and J are TRBV19 and TRBJ1-3; 10 nucleotides match TRBD1. V shed 7 bases and J 0 bases; nucleotides not matched to a gene: 6. Germline V gives CDR1 LNHDA, CDR2 SQIVND (reference sequence). The length of the CDR3 is 16 residues. The CDR3 nucleotides are TGTGCCAGTACCCTGACAGGGGGCGGCTCTGGAAACACCATATATTTT. This codes for CASTLTGGGSGNTIYF.